At least ten counts were recorded for the clone carrying this T cell receptor (beta chain). The antigen remains unidentified. Both iRepertoire HTBI primers and Arm-PCR of CDR3 regions were used to build the TCR beta libraries. TCRdb re-called the multiplex PCR reads with MiXCR, one entry per CDR3 protein. This sample carries 520,000 or so distinct CDR3 sequences, 12% of them seen once, and the ten largest clones take 8.9%. From germline, CDR1 is MNHEY and CDR2 SMNVEV (reference sequence). The V and J ends lost 3 bases and 4 bases respectively, with 23 bases between them. This CDR3 has 18 residues. This sample's time point: newly diagnosed GD, antithyroid drugs for less than 3 months. Extracted RNA from PBMCs served as the source of the TCR library. The sample comes from a study of regulatory T cells in long-lasting Graves disease. Study-wide background: Graves' cases, newly diagnosed, had used antithyroid drugs under 3 months. Study results and caveats: Repertoires from persistent disease leaned toward TRBV28, TRBJ1-2 and TRBJ2-5.

The sample was also linked to a second study, of T cells in Graves' hyperthyroidism and ophthalmopathy. This second study says: Among clonotypes expanded in thyroid above 0.001, most were also found in blood.

The chain recombines TRBV27 with TRBJ2-3, with D possibly being TRBD1 or TRBD2 (5 bases each). Material: peripheral blood mononuclear cells (PBMCs), obtained at new diagnosis, from a patient treated with antithyroid drugs. The receptor's source is a woman in her twenties or thirties with Graves disease. CDR3 region: CASSLSRGSERGPDTQYF. CDR3 coding DNA: TGTGCCAGCAGTTTGTCTAGAGGGAGTGAAAGGGGCCCAGATACGCAGTATTTT.